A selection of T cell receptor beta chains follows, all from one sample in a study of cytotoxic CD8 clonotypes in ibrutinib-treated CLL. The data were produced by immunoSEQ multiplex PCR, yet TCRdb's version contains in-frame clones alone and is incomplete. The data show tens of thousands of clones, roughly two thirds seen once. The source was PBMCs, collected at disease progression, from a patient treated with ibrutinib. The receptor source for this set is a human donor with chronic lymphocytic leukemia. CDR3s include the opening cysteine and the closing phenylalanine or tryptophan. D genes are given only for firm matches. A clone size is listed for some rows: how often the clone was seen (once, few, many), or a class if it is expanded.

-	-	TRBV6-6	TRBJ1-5	CASTSSDQPQHF	TGTGCCAGCACCTCATCGGATCAGCCCCAGCATTTT
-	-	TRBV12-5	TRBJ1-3	CASGFHTGAGNTIYF	TGTGCTAGTGGTTTCCATACTGGAGCAGGAAACACCATATATTTT
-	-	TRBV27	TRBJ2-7	CASQGAGGKSNYEQYF	TGTGCCTCACAGGGAGCTGGAGGGAAGAGCAACTACGAGCAGTACTTC
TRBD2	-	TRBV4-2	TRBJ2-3	CASSQETSGRADTQYF	TGTGCCAGCAGCCAAGAGACTAGCGGGAGGGCAGATACGCAGTATTTT
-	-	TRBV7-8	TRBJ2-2	CASSLRGGELFF	TGTGCCAGCAGCTTACGGGGCGGGGAGCTGTTTTTT
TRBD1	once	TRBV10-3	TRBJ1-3	CAAGQGVGNTIYF	TGTGCCGCCGGACAGGGGGTGGGAAACACCATATATTTT
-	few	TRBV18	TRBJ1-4	CASSLQGPTNEKLFF	TGTGCCAGCTCACTCCAAGGGCCAACTAATGAAAAACTGTTTTTT
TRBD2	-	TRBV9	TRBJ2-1	CASSVDLAGIYNEQFF	TGTGCCAGCAGCGTAGACCTAGCGGGGATATACAATGAGCAGTTCTTC
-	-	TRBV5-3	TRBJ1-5	CARSFEGINQPQHF	TGTGCCAGAAGCTTCGAGGGTATCAATCAGCCCCAGCATTTT
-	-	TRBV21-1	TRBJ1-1	CASSRNRGIVTEAFF	TGTGCCAGCAGCAGAAACAGGGGTATTGTCACTGAAGCTTTCTTT
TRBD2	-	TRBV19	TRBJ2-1	CASSIYGGSNNEQFF	TGTGCCAGTAGTATATATGGCGGGAGTAACAATGAGCAGTTCTTC
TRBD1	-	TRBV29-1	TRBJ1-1	CSVEPGQGNTEAFF	TGCAGCGTTGAACCGGGACAGGGGAACACTGAAGCTTTCTTT
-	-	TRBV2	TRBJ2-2	CASSEVRLINTGELFF	TGTGCCAGCAGTGAAGTACGGCTGATTAACACCGGGGAGCTGTTTTTT
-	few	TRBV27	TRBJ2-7	CASTPWGGSYEQYF	TGTGCCAGCACCCCCTGGGGTGGGTCCTACGAGCAGTACTTC
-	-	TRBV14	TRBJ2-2	CASSPLAQGGELFF	TGTGCCAGCAGCCCCTTGGCCCAAGGTGGGGAGCTGTTTTTT
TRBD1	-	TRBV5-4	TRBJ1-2	CASSLDRGYGYTF	TGTGCCAGCAGCTTGGACAGGGGGTATGGCTACACCTTC
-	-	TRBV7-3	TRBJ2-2	CASRLQGRDTGELFF	TGTGCCAGCAGATTACAGGGAAGGGACACCGGGGAGCTGTTTTTT
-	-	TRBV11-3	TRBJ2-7	CASSLFRGAYEQYF	TGTGCCAGCAGCTTATTCAGGGGGGCGTACGAGCAGTACTTC
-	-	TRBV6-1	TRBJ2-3	CASSADTQYF	TGTGCCAGCAGTGCAGATACGCAGTATTTT
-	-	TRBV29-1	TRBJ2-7	CSVEGGATSYEQYF	TGCAGCGTTGAAGGGGGGGCCACCTCCTACGAGCAGTACTTC
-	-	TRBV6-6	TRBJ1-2	CASSYSAGTDGYTF	TGTGCCAGCAGTTACTCCGCGGGAACCGATGGCTACACCTTC
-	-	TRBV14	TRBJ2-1	CASSQDHRDSYSYNEQFF	TGTGCCAGCAGCCAAGATCACCGGGACTCTTACTCCTACAATGAGCAGTTCTTC
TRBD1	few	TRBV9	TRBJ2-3	CASSGGDSSRDTQYF	TGTGCCAGCAGCGGTGGGGACAGCAGCAGGGATACGCAGTATTTT
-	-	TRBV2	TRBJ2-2	CASSERNTGELFF	TGTGCCAGCAGTGAGCGGAACACCGGGGAGCTGTTTTTT
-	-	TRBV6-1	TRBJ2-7	CASSEALSGRSYEQYF	TGTGCCAGCAGTGAAGCGCTCTCGGGTAGATCCTACGAGCAGTACTTC
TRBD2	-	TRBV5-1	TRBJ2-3	CASSSERETDTQYF	TGCGCCAGCAGCTCGGAGCGGGAGACAGATACGCAGTATTTT
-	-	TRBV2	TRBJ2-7	CASSLEGHTSIDF	TGTGCCAGCAGCCTAGAGGGTCATACGAGCATAGACTTC
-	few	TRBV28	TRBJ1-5	CASSFAQNQPQHF	TGTGCCAGCAGTTTCGCGCAGAATCAGCCCCAGCATTTT
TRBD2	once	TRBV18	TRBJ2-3	CASATGTSGSGTDTQYF	TGTGCCAGCGCTACCGGGACTAGCGGGAGCGGGACAGATACGCAGTATTTT
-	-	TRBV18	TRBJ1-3	CASSPFDPGTGNTIYF	TGTGCCAGCTCACCTTTCGACCCGGGGACTGGAAACACCATATATTTT